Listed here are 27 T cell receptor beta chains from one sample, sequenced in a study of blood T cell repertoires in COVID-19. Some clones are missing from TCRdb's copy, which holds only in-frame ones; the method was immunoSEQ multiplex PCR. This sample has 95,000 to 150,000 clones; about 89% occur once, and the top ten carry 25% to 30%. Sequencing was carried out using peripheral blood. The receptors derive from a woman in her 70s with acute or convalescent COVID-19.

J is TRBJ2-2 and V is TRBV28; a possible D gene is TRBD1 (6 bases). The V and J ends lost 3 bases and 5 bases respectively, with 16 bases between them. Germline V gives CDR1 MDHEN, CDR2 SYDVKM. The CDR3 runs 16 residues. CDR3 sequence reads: CASSLFAGTKTGELFF. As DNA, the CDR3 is TGTGCCAGCAGTTTGTTTGCCGGGACAAAAACCGGGGAGCTGTTTTTT.

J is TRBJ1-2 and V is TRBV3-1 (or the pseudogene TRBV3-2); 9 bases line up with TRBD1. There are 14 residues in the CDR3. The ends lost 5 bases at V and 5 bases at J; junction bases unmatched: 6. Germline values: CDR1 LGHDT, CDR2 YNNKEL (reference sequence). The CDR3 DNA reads TGTGCCAGCAGCGCACGGACAGGGGAATATGGCTACACCTTC. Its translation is CASSARTGEYGYTF.

The CDR3 sequence is CASSSGQGKQTDTQYF. CDR3 coding DNA: TGTGCCAGCAGTTCGGGACAGGGGAAACAAACAGATACGCAGTATTTT. V gene TRBV6-5 combines with J gene TRBJ2-3; 10 nucleotides agree with TRBD1. Trimming took 4 bases from V and 3 from J; bases not matched to a gene: 7. This CDR3 is 16 amino acids long. Germline V gene data show CDR1 as MNHEY and CDR2 as SVGAGI.

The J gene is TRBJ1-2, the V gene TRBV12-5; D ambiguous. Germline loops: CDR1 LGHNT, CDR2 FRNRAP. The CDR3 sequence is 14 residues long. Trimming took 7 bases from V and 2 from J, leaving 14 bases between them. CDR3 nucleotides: TGTGCTAGTGCCCTCTCGCGGCAGAACTATGGCTACACCTTC. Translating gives CASALSRQNYGYTF.

The CDR3 bases are TGTGCCAGCACCCGACAGGGGGCTTGGGGCTACACCTTC. Its protein is CASTRQGAWGYTF. This rearrangement joins TRBV2 to TRBJ1-2; 10 bases are a match to TRBD1. V lost 7 bases and J lost 8; bases outside the gene matches: 7. CDR3 length: 13 residues. Looked up from germline, CDR1 is SNHLY and CDR2 is FYNNEI.

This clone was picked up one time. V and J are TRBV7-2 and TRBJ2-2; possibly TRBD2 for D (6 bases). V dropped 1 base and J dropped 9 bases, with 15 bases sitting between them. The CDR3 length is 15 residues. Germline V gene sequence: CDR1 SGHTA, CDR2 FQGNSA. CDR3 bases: TGTGCCAGCAGCTTAGGGATGGAGGGGACCAGGGAGCTGTTTTTT. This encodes CASSLGMEGTRELFF.

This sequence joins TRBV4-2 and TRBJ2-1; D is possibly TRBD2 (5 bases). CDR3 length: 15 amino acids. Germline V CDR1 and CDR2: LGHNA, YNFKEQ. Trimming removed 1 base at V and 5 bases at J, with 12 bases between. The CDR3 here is CASSQGTGGHNEQFF. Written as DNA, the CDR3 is TGTGCCAGCAGCCAAGGAACCGGAGGCCACAATGAGCAGTTCTTC.

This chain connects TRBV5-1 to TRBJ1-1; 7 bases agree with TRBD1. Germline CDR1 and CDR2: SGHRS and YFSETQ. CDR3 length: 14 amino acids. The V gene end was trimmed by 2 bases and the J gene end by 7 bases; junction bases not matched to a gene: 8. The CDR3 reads CASSLQGGIDEAFF. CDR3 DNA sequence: TGCGCCAGCAGCTTACAAGGGGGCATCGATGAAGCTTTCTTT.

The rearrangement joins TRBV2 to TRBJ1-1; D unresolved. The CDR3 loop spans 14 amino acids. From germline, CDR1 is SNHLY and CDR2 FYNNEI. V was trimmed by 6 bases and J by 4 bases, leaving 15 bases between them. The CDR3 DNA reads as TGTGCCAGCAGCACAACAGAGTCGGTCACTGAAGCTTTCTTT. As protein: CASSTTESVTEAFF.

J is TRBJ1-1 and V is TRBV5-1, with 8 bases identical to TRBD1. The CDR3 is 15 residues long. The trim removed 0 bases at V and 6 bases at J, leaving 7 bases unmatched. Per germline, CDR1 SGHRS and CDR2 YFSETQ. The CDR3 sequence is CASSLVSGQGAEAFF. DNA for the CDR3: TGCGCCAGCAGCTTGGTGAGCGGACAGGGCGCTGAAGCTTTCTTT.

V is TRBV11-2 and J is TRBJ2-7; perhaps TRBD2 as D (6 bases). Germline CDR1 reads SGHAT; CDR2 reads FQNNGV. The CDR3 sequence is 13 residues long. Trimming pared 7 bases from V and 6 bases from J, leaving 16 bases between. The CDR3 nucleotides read TGTGCCAGCACCCTGGTGACTAGTAGCGAGCAGTACTTC. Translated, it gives CASTLVTSSEQYF.

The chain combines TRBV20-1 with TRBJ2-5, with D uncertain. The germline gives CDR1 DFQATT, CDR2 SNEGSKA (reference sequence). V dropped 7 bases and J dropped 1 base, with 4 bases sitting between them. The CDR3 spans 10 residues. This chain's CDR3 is CSGGQETQYF. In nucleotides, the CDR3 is TGCAGTGGCGGCCAAGAGACCCAGTACTTC.

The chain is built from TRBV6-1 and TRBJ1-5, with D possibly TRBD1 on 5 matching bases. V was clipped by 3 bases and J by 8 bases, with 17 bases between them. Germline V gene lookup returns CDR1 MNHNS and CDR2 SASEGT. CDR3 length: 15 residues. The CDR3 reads CASSDVGGTVEPQHF. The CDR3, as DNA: TGTGCCAGCAGTGATGTTGGAGGGACGGTGGAGCCCCAGCATTTT.

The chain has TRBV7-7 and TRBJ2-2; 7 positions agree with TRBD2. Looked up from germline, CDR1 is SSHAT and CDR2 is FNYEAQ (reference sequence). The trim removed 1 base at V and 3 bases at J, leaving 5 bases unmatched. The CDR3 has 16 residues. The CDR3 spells CASSLGRGVDTGELFF. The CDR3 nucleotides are TGTGCCAGCAGCTTAGGACGGGGGGTCGACACCGGGGAGCTGTTTTTT.

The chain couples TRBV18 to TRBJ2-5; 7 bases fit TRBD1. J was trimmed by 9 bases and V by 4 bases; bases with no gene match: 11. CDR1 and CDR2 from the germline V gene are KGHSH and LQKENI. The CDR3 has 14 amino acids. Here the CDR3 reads CASSLGDRPLAQYF. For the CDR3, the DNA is TGTGCCAGCTCACTGGGGGACAGACCATTGGCCCAGTACTTC.

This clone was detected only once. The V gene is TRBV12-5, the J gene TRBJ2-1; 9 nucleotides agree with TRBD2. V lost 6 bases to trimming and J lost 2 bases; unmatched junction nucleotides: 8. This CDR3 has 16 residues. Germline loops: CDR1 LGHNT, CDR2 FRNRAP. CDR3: CASGDGRGGAYNEQFF. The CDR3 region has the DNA TGTGCTAGTGGAGATGGACGCGGGGGGGCCTACAATGAGCAGTTCTTC.

The CDR3 is CASNDGRTEAFF. Here the CDR3 DNA reads TGTGCCAGCAACGATGGGAGGACTGAAGCTTTCTTT. This chain uses TRBV12-3 or TRBV12-4 with TRBJ1-1; D ambiguous. The V and J ends lost 7 bases and 5 bases respectively, with 11 bases between them. CDR3 length: 12 amino acids.

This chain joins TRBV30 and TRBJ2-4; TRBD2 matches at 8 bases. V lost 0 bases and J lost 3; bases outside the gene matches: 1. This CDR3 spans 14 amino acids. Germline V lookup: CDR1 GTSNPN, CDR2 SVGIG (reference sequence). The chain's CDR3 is CAWSVTSGKNIQYF. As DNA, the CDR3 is TGTGCCTGGAGTGTCACTAGCGGCAAAAACATTCAGTACTTC. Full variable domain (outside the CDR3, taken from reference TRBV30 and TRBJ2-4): SQTIHQWPATLVQPVGSPLSLECTVEGTSNPNLYWYRQAAGRGLQLLFYSVGIGQISSEVPQNLSASRPQDRQFILSSKKLLLSDSGFYLCAWSVTSGKNIQYFGAGTRLSVL.

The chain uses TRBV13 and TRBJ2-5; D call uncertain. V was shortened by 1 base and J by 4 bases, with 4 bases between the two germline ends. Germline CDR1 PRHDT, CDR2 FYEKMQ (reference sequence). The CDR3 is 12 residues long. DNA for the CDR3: TGTGCCAGCAGCTTAGATCGAGAGACCCAGTACTTC. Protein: CASSLDRETQYF. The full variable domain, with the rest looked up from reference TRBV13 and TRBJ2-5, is AAGVIQSPRHLIKEKRETATLKCYPIPRHDTVYWYQQGPGQDPQFLISFYEKMQSDKGSIPDRFSAQQFSDYHSELNMSSLELGDSALYFCASSLDRETQYFGPGTRLLVL.

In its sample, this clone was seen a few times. CDR3 amino acids: CASSPAGGLNEQFF. Written as DNA, the CDR3 is TGCGCCAGCAGCCCCGCGGGGGGCCTCAATGAGCAGTTCTTC. The chain carries TRBV5-1 and TRBJ2-1; the match to TRBD2 covers 8 bases. With 4 bases clipped from V and 6 bases from J, the junction kept 6 bases outside the gene matches. The CDR3 contains 14 residues. The germline CDR1 and CDR2 sequences are SGHRS and YFSETQ.

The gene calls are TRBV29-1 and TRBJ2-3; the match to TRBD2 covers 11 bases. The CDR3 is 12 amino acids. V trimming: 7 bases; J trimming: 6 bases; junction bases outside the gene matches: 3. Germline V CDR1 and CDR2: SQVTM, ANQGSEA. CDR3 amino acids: CSATSGVDTQYF. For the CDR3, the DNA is TGCAGCGCGACTAGCGGGGTTGATACGCAGTATTTT.

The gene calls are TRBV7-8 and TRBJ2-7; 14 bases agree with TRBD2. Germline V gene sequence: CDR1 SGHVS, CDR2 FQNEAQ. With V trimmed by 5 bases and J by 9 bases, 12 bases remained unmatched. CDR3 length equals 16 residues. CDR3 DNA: TGTGCCAGCAGCGTCCAGCAGGGACTAGCGGGGGAGGTGCAGTACTTC. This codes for CASSVQQGLAGEVQYF. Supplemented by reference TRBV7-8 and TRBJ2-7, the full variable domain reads GAGVSQSPRYKVAKRGQDVALRCDPISGHVSLFWYQQALGQGPEFLTYFQNEAQLDKSGLPSDRFFAERPEGSVSTLKIQRTQQEDSAVYLCASSVQQGLAGEVQYFGPGTRLTVT.

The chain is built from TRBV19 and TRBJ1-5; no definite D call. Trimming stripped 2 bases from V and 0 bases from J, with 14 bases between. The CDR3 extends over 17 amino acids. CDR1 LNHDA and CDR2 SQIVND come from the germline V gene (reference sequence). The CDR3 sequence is CASSISNRRYSNQPQHF. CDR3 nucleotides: TGTGCCAGTAGTATATCCAACCGCAGGTATAGCAATCAGCCCCAGCATTTT. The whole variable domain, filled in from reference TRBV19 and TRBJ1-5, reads DGGITQSPKYLFRKEGQNVTLSCEQNLNHDAMYWYRQDPGQGLRLIYYSQIVNDFQKGDIAEGYSVSREKKESFPLTVTSAQKNPTAFYLCASSISNRRYSNQPQHFGDGTRLSIL.

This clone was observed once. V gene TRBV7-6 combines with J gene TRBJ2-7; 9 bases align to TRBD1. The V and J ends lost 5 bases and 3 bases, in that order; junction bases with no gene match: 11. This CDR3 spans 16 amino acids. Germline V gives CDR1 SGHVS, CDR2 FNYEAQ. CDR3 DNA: TGTGCCAGCAGCCAGGGTCCCGGGACAGGGTACTACGAGCAGTACTTC. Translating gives CASSQGPGTGYYEQYF.

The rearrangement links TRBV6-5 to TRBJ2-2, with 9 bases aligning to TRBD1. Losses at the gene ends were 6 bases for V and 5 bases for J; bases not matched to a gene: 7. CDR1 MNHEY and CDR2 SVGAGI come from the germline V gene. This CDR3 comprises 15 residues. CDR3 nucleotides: TGTGCCAGCAGCCGGGACAGGGTATCGACCGGGGAGCTGTTTTTT. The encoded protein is CASSRDRVSTGELFF.

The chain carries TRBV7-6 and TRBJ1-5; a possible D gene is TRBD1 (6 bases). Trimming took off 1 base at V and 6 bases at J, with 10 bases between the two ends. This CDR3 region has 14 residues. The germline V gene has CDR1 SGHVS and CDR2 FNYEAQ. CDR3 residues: CASSLGTDGQPQHF. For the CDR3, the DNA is TGTGCCAGCAGCTTAGGGACAGATGGTCAGCCCCAGCATTTT.

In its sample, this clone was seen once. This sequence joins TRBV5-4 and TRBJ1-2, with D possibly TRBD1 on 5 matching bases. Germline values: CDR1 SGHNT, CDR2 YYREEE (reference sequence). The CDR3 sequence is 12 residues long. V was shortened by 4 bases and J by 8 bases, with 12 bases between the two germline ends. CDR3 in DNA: TGTGCCAGCAGCCAAGGGGTAGACGGCTACACCTTC. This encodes CASSQGVDGYTF. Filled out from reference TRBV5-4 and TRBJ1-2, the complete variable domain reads ETGVTQSPTHLIKTRGQQVTLRCSSQSGHNTVSWYQQALGQGPQFIFQYYREEENGRGNFPPRFSGLQFPNYSSELNVNALELDDSALYLCASSQGVDGYTFGSGTRLTVV.